The T cell receptor (beta chain) described here comes from a study of cytomegalovirus exposure and HLA in healthy donors. Study results and caveats: An analysis was carried out later, and it reportedly showed fewer N-insertions in an Asian-associated ancestry cluster than the approximately 670-donor mean. Testing in vitro showed a few CMV-associated chains specific for CMV antigens.

PCR involved 60 Vbeta and 13 Jbeta primers. Sequenced by immunoSEQ multiplex PCR; TCRdb stores in-frame clones only, minus some. Seen here are more than 95,000 clones, over 65% observed once, and the top ten hold 20%. V shed 3 bases, J shed 3 bases, and the junction held 9 bases outside the gene matches. CDR3 length: 16 residues. Germline V gene sequence: CDR1 MDHEN, CDR2 SYDVKM. On this clone itself: As yet, its antigen is unknown.

The J gene is TRBJ1-1, the V gene TRBV28; the match to TRBD1 covers 8 bases. Sequences were obtained from PBMCs. The clonotype comes from a man aged 18 to 30 in good health and CMV-seropositive. The CDR3 DNA reads TGTGCCAGCAGTTTCCTTCAGGGGGCAAGGGACACTGAAGCTTTCTTT. This gives the protein CASSFLQGARDTEAFF.